The 9 T cell receptor beta chains given below trace back to one sample, sequenced in a study of beta chain features in type 1 diabetes (dated by TCRdb to the late 2010s). The library relied on the immunoSEQ multiplex PCR assay. The High Capacity cDNA Reverse Transcription Kit was used to reverse transcribe all of the isolated RNA, meaning that expressed TCRB transcripts were what got sequenced. In its TCRdb copy, this immuneACCESS table keeps in-frame sequences only and misses some clones. Where compared with another copy, unresolved V genes explain less than half of these, and the others have no known cause. The sample profile shows about 930,000 clones; 15% to 20% of them were found once. 0.023% of the sample is in the top ten clones. Sequencing was done on a sample of naive CD4+ T cells from blood. This specimen's cell subset or site label, interpreted: true naive CD4+ T cells. The receptors stem from a woman aged 18-29 years in good health.

This clone appeared a few times. The chain employs TRBV6-6 and TRBJ1-5; D is unclear. Germline V lookup: CDR1 MNHNY, CDR2 SVGAGI (reference sequence). Trimming shortened V by 4 bases and J by 6 bases, and 13 bases separated the two germline ends. The CDR3 length is 14 residues. The CDR3 DNA follows: TGTGCCAGCAGTTCTTCCCAACGGGGTCAGCCCCAGCATTTT. Translated, it gives CASSSSQRGQPQHF.

The gene calls are TRBV6-5 and TRBJ2-7, with TRBD1 matching 8 bases. V lost 3 bases and J lost 6; bases outside the gene matches: 4. Germline V CDR1 and CDR2: MNHEY, SVGAGI. CDR3 size: 13 residues. The CDR3 sequence is CASSYLQGGEQYF. The CDR3 DNA follows: TGTGCCAGCAGTTATCTACAGGGGGGCGAGCAGTACTTC.

The sample holds a few counts of this clone. The chain is built from TRBV29-1 and TRBJ2-1; 12 nucleotides match TRBD2. V was clipped by 5 bases and J by 2 bases; unmatched bases: 4. Looked up from germline, CDR1 is SQVTM and CDR2 is ANQGSEA. This CDR3 is built from 15 residues. CDR3 region: CSVLLAGGTYNEQFF. Here the CDR3 DNA reads TGCAGCGTTCTACTAGCGGGAGGAACCTACAATGAGCAGTTCTTC.

The chain couples TRBV19 to TRBJ2-7; no clear D. This CDR3 has 15 amino acids. V dropped 6 bases and J dropped 0 bases, with 15 bases sitting between them. Germline CDR1 and CDR2: LNHDA and SQIVND (reference sequence). The CDR3: CASSPPSPSSYEQYF. CDR3 DNA sequence: TGTGCCAGTAGCCCTCCGAGTCCTTCCTCCTACGAGCAGTACTTC.

There are a few counts of this clone. V usage is TRBV25-1 and J usage is TRBJ2-3, with a possible D match to TRBD2 (6 bases). V lost 3 bases and J lost 5, with 12 bases in between. This CDR3 region has 14 residues. Germline V gene lookup returns CDR1 MGHDK and CDR2 SYGVNS. CDR3 sequence reads: CASSEVNSGDTQYF. For the CDR3, the DNA is TGTGCCAGCAGTGAGGTAAATAGCGGAGATACGCAGTATTTT.

The chain is built from TRBV18 and TRBJ2-1, with TRBD2 identical over 7 bases. Germline values: CDR1 KGHSH, CDR2 LQKENI. With V trimmed by 4 bases and J by 8 bases, 20 bases remained unmatched. The CDR3 sequence is 18 residues long. The DNA for the CDR3 is TGTGCCAGCTCACACGGATCGGGAGGCCCCTTTGGCGTTGATGAGCAGTTCTTC. Residues: CASSHGSGGPFGVDEQFF.

The gene calls are TRBV25-1 and TRBJ1-1; D gene uncertain. Trimming removed 3 bases at V and 1 base at J, with 6 bases between. Germline V gives CDR1 MGHDK, CDR2 SYGVNS. The CDR3 has 13 amino acids. This CDR3 reads CASSDSANTEAFF. In DNA, the CDR3 is TGTGCCAGCAGTGACTCTGCGAACACTGAAGCTTTCTTT.

The chain carries TRBV7-9 and TRBJ1-3; D unclear. V shed 5 bases and J shed 4 bases, with 12 bases lying between them. This CDR3 contains 14 residues. The V gene's germline CDR1 is SEHNR and CDR2 FQNEAQ (reference sequence). CDR3 region: CASSLGSDGNTIYF. The CDR3 coding sequence is TGTGCCAGCAGCCTGGGAAGCGACGGAAACACCATATATTTT.

This clone was counted between two and nine times. This chain uses TRBV7-9 with TRBJ1-1, with 7 bases lining up with TRBD1. The CDR3 loop spans 14 amino acids. Germline V lookup: CDR1 SEHNR, CDR2 FQNEAQ (reference sequence). J gave up 4 bases and V 1 base, and 3 bases lay outside the gene matches. The CDR3 here is CASSLEAGGTEAFF. The CDR3 nucleotides are TGTGCCAGCAGCTTAGAGGCAGGGGGCACTGAAGCTTTCTTT.